In its sample, the clone carrying this T cell receptor beta chain was seen many times. Its antigen is undetermined. This specimen belongs to a study of CD8 T cells in ankylosing spondylitis. Overall study results and limits: Ankylosing spondylitis blood seemed to carry a telltale TCR beta motif made of about 8 highly homologous variants. Past research had described some motif variants in reactive arthritis synovial fluid and blood. Reports say disease-linked clones showed up significantly more in matched ankylosing spondylitis synovial fluid.

The germline gives CDR1 SEHNR, CDR2 FQNEAQ (reference sequence). The junction had 8 bases not matched to a gene; V was cut back by 0 bases and J by 7 bases. This CDR3 contains 16 residues. With molecular barcodes, quantitative 5'-RACE was used to make the TCR beta libraries. TCRdb reprocessed the 5' RACE reads via MiXCR and lists one record per CDR3 protein. The profile shows fewer than 550,000 distinct CDR3 sequences, approximately 5.3% of them singletons. Sequenced input: blood, either unsorted or a sorted T cell fraction (not recorded which). The sequence was collected from a male donor with ankylosing spondylitis. V usage is TRBV7-9 and J usage is TRBJ2-7, with 11 bases fitting TRBD1. CDR3 protein: CASSLAQGTGGREQYF. The CDR3 region has the DNA TGTGCCAGCAGCTTAGCGCAGGGGACAGGGGGTCGGGAGCAGTACTTC.